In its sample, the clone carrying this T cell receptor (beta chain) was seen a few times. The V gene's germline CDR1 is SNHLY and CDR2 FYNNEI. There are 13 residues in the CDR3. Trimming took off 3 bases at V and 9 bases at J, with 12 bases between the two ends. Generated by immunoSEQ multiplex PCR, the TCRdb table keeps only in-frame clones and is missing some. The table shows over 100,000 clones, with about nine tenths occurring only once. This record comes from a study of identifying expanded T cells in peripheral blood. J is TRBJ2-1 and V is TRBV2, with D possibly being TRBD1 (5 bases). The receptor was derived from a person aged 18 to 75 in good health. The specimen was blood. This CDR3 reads CASSDGQGGEQFF. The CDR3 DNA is TGTGCCAGCAGTGACGGGCAGGGTGGTGAGCAGTTCTTC. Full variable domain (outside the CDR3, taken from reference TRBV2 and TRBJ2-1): EPEVTQTPSHQVTQMGQEVILRCVPISNHLYFYWYRQILGQKVEFLVSFYNNEISEKSEIFDDQFSVERPDGSNFTLKIRSTKLEDSAMYFCASSDGQGGEQFFGPGTRLTVL.